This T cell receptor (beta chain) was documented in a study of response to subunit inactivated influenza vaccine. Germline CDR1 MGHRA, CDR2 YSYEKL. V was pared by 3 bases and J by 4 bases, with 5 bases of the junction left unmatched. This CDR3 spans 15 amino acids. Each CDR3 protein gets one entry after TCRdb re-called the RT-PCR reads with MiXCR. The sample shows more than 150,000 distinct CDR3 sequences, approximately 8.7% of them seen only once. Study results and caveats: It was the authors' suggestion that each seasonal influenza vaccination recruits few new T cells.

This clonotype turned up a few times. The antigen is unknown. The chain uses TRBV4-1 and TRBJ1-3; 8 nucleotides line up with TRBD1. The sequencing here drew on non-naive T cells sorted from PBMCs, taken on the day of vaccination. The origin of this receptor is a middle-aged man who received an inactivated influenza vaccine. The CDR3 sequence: CASSQRTGSGNTIYF. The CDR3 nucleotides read TGCGCCAGCAGCCAGAGGACAGGGTCAGGAAACACCATATATTTT.